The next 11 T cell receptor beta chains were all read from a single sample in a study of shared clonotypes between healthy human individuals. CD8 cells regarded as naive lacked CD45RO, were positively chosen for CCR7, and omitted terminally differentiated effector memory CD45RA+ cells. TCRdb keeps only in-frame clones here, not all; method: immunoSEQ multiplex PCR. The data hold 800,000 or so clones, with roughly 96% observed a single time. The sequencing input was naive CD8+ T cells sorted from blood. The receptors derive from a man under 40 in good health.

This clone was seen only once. The CDR3, as DNA: TGTGCCAGCAGCCTGGGGGGAGGGACCCAGTACTTC. Translation gives CASSLGGGTQYF. The chain couples TRBV5-6 to TRBJ2-5, with a possible D match to TRBD2 (6 bases). The V gene's germline CDR1 is SGHDT and CDR2 YYEEEE. The CDR3 consists of 12 residues. V was clipped by 4 bases and J by 7 bases, with 11 bases between them.

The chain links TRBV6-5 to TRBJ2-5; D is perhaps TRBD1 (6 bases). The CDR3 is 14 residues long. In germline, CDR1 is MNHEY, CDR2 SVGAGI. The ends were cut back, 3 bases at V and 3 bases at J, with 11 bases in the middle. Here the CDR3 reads CASSYEDSKETQYF. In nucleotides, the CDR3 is TGTGCCAGCAGTTATGAGGACAGCAAAGAGACCCAGTACTTC.

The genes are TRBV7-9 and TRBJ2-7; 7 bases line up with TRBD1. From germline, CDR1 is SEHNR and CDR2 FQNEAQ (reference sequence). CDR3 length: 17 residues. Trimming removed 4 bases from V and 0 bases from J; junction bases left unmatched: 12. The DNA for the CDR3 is TGTGCCAGCAGCTCATTTGGCAGGGACAGTTTCTCCTACGAGCAGTACTTC. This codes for CASSSFGRDSFSYEQYF.

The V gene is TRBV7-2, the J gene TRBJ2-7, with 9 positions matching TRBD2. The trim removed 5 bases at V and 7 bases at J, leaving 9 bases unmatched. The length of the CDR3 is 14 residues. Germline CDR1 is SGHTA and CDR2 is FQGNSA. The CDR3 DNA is TGTGCCAGCAGCCACGGGACTAGCTGGTGGGAGCAGTACTTC. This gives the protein CASSHGTSWWEQYF.

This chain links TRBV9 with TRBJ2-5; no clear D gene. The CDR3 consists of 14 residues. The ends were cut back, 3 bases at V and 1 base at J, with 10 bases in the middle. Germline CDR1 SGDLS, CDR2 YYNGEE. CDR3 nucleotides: TGTGCCAGCAGCGAAATCGGAGTCCAAGAGACCCAGTACTTC. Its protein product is CASSEIGVQETQYF.

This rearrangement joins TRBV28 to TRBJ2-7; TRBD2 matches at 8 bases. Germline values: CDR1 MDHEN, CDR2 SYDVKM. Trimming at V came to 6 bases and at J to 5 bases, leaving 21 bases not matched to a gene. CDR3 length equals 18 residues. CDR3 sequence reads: CASSRGGFQRENAHEQYF. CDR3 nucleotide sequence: TGTGCCAGCAGCCGCGGAGGTTTCCAGCGGGAGAACGCCCACGAGCAGTACTTC.

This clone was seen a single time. CDR3 amino acids: CTKAAKNIQYF. CDR3 sequence (DNA): TGTACTAAGGCAGCCAAAAACATTCAGTACTTC. The gene calls are TRBV27 and TRBJ2-4, with D hard to call. Germline V gene lookup returns CDR1 MNHEY and CDR2 SMNVEV (reference sequence). The CDR3 covers 11 residues.

The CDR3 region is CASSKSGGSLTYEQYF. In DNA, the CDR3 is TGTGCCAGTAGTAAGAGTGGCGGCTCCCTTACCTACGAGCAGTACTTC. The rearrangement uses TRBV19 and TRBJ2-7; D is unresolved. The CDR3 is 16 residues long. Per germline, CDR1 LNHDA and CDR2 SQIVND (reference sequence). The V end lost 4 bases, the J end lost 2 bases, and 18 bases lay between the germline ends. Filled out from reference TRBV19 and TRBJ2-7, the complete variable domain reads DGGITQSPKYLFRKEGQNVTLSCEQNLNHDAMYWYRQDPGQGLRLIYYSQIVNDFQKGDIAEGYSVSREKKESFPLTVTSAQKNPTAFYLCASSKSGGSLTYEQYFGPGTRLTVT.

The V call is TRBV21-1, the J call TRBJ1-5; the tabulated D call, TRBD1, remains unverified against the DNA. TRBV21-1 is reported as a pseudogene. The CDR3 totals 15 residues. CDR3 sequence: CASSKGPGPNQPQHF. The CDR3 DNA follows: TGTGCCAGCAGCAAAGGGCCAGGCCCCAATCAGCCCCAGCATTTT.

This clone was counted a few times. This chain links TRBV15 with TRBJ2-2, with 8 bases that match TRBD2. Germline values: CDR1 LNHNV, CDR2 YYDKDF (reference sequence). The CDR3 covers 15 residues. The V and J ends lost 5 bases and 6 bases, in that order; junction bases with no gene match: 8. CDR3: CATSPDSGISGELFF. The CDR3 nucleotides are TGTGCCACCAGCCCGGATAGCGGGATATCCGGGGAGCTGTTTTTT.

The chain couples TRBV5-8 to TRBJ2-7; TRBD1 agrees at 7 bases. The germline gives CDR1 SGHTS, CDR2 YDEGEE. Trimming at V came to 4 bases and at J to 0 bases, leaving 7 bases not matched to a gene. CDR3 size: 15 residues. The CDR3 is CASSLETGLSYEQYF. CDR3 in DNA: TGTGCCAGCAGCCTAGAGACAGGGCTCTCCTACGAGCAGTACTTC.